The T cell receptor beta chain under discussion was sequenced for a study of blood T cell repertoires in COVID-19. Study as a whole: Samples came from the United States, Italy and Spain, spanning acute and convalescent COVID-19. T cells, B-cell-depleted T cells, or PBMCs provided the cDNA or gDNA that served as material.

In the source study's methods: Researchers report that nucleated cell counts were estimated from reference gene primer amplification. Profiled with immunoSEQ multiplex PCR; TCRdb holds only in-frame clones, not every one. V and J calls and clone size are copied from that table; D and trimming were computed from the DNA. The repertoire holds 60,000 to 70,000 clones, 80% to 90% seen once, with 1.4% to 1.5% in the top ten. From germline, CDR1 is MNHEY and CDR2 SVGEGT. The CDR3 length is 14 residues. Trimming took 4 bases from V and 5 from J; bases not matched to a gene: 7. This sequence originates from a woman in her sixties with acute or convalescent COVID-19. The V and J genes are TRBV6-2 or TRBV6-3 and TRBJ1-1, with 7 bases that match TRBD1. Material for sequencing was peripheral blood. CDR3 sequence reads: CASSLQGKRTEAFF. The CDR3 DNA follows: TGTGCCAGCAGTTTACAGGGGAAGCGGACTGAAGCTTTCTTT.